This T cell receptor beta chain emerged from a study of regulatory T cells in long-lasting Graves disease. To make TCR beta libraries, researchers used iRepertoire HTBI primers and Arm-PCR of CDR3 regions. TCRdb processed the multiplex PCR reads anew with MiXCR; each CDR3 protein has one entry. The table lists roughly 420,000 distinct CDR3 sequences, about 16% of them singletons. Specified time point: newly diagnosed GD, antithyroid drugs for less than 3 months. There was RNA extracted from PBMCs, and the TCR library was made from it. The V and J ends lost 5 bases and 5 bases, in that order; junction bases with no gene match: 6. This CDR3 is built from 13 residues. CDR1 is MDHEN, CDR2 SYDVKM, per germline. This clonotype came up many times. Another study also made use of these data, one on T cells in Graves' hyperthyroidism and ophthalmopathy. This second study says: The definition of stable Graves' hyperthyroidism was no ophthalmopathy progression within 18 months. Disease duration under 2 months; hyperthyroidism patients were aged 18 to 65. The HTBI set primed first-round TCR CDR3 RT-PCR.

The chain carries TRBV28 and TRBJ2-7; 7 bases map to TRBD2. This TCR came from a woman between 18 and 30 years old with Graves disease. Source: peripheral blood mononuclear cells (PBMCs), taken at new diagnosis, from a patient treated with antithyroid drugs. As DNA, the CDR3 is TGTGCCAGCAGTGCAAGGGAGGGTCACGAGCAGTACTTC. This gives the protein CASSAREGHEQYF.